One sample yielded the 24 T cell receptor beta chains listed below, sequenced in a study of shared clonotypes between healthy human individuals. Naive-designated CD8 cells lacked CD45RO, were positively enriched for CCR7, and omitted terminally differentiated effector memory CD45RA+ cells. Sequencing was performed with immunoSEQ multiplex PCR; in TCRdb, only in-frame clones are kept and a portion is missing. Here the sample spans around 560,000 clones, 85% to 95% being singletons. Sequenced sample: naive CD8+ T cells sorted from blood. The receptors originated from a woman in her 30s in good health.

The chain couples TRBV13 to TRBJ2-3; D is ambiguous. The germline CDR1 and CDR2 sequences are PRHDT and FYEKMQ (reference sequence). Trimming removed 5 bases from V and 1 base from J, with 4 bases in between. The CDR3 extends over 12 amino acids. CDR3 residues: CASSAGTDTQYF. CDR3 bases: TGTGCCAGCAGCGCCGGCACAGATACGCAGTATTTT.

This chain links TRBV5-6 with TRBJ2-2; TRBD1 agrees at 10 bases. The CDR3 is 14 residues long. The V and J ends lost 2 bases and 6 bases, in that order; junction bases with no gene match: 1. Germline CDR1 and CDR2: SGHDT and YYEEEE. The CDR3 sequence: CASSFGTGAGELFF. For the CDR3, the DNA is TGTGCCAGCAGCTTCGGGACAGGGGCCGGGGAGCTGTTTTTT.

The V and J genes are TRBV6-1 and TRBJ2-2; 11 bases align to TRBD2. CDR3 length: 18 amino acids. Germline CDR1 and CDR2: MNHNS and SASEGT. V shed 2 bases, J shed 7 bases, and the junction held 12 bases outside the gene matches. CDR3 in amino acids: CASSEPQISGRAYGELFF. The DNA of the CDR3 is TGTGCCAGCAGTGAACCACAAATTAGCGGGAGGGCCTACGGGGAGCTGTTTTTT.

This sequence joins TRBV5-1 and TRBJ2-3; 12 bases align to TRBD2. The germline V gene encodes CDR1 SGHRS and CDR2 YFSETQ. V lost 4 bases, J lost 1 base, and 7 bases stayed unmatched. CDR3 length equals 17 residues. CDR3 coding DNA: TGCGCCAGCAGCCCCGGACTAGCGGGGTGGGGCACAGATACGCAGTATTTT. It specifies CASSPGLAGWGTDTQYF.

The chain's CDR3 is CASSLDQILAPLLPILGTEAFF. The CDR3, as DNA: TGCGCCAGCAGCTTGGATCAGATCCTTGCTCCGCTACTTCCAATCTTGGGAACTGAAGCTTTCTTT. This chain joins TRBV5-1 and TRBJ1-1, with D unresolved. Trimming removed 0 bases at V and 5 bases at J, with 35 bases between. CDR3 length: 22 amino acids. Germline CDR1 and CDR2: SGHRS and YFSETQ.

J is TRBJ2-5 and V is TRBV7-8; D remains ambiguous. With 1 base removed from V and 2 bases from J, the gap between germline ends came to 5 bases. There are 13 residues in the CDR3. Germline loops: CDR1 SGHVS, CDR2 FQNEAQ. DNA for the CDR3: TGTGCCAGCAGCTTAGAGTTTCAAGAGACCCAGTACTTC. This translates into CASSLEFQETQYF.

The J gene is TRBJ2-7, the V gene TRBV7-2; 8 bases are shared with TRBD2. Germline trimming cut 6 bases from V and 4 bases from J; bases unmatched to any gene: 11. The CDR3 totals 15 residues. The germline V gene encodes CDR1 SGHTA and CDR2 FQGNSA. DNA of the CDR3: TGTGCCAGCAGACCCCGACCAGCGGGGGCTTACGAGCAGTACTTC. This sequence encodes CASRPRPAGAYEQYF. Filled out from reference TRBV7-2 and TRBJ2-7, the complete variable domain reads GAGVSQSPSNKVTEKGKDVELRCDPISGHTALYWYRQSLGQGLEFLIYFQGNSAPDKSGLPSDRFSAERTGGSVSTLTIQRTQQEDSAVYLCASRPRPAGAYEQYFGPGTRLTVT.

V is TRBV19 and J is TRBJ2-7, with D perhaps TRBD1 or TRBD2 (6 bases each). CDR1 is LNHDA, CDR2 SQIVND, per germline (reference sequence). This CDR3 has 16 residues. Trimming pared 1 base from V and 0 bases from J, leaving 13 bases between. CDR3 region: CASSIVGGTSSYEQYF. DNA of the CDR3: TGTGCCAGTAGTATAGTAGGCGGGACAAGCTCCTACGAGCAGTACTTC. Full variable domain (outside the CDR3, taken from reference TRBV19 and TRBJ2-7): DGGITQSPKYLFRKEGQNVTLSCEQNLNHDAMYWYRQDPGQGLRLIYYSQIVNDFQKGDIAEGYSVSREKKESFPLTVTSAQKNPTAFYLCASSIVGGTSSYEQYFGPGTRLTVT.

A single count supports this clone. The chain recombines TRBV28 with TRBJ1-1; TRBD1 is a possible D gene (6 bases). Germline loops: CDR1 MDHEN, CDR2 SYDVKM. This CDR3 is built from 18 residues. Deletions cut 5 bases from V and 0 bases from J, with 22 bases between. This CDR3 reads CASSPVKDSSLMNTEAFF. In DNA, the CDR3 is TGTGCCAGCAGTCCCGTAAAGGACAGTTCCCTAATGAACACTGAAGCTTTCTTT.

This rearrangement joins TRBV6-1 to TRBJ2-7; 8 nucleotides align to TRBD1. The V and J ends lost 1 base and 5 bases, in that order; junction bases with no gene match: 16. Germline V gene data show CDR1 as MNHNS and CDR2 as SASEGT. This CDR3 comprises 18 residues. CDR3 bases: TGTGCCAGCAGTGAAGTAAAAACTTGGACAGGGATGACACACGAGCAGTACTTC. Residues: CASSEVKTWTGMTHEQYF.

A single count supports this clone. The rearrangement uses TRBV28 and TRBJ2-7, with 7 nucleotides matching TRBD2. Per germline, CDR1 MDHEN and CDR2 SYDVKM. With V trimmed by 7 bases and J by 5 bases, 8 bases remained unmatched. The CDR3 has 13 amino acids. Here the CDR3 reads CASIRTSTNEQYF. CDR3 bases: TGTGCCAGCATCCGGACTAGTACCAACGAGCAGTACTTC. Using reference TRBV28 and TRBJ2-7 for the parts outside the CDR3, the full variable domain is DVKVTQSSRYLVKRTGEKVFLECVQDMDHENMFWYRQDPGLGLRLIYFSYDVKMKEKGDIPEGYSVSREKKERFSLILESASTNQTSMYLCASIRTSTNEQYFGPGTRLTVT.

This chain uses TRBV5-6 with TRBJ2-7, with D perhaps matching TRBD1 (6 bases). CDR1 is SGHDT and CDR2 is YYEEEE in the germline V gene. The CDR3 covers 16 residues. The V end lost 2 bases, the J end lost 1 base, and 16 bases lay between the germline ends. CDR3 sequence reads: CASSLELQGLSYEQYF. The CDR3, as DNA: TGTGCCAGCAGCTTAGAATTACAGGGCTTGTCCTACGAGCAGTACTTC. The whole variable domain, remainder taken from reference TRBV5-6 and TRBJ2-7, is DAGVTQSPTHLIKTRGQQVTLRCSPKSGHDTVSWYQQALGQGPQFIFQYYEEEERQRGNFPDRFSGHQFPNYSSELNVNALLLGDSALYLCASSLELQGLSYEQYFGPGTRLTVT.

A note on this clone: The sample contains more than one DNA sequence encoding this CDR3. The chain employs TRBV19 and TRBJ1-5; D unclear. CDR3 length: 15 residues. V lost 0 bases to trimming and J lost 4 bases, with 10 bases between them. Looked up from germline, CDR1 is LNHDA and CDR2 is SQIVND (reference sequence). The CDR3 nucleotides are TGTGCCAGTAGTATAGATCTCGAGGGTAATCAGCCCCAGCATTTT. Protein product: CASSIDLEGNQPQHF.

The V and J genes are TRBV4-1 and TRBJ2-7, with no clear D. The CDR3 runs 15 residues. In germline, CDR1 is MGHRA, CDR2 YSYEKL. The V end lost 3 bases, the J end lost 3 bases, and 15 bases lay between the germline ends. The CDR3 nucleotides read TGCGCCAGCAGCCAGTCAGGTGCGGCGAGCTACGAGCAGTACTTC. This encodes CASSQSGAASYEQYF.

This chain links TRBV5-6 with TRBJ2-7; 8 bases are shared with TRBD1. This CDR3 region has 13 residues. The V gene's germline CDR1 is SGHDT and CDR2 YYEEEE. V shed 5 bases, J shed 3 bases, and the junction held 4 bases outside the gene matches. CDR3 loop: CASRSGQDYEQYF. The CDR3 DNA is TGTGCCAGCAGGTCGGGACAGGACTACGAGCAGTACTTC.

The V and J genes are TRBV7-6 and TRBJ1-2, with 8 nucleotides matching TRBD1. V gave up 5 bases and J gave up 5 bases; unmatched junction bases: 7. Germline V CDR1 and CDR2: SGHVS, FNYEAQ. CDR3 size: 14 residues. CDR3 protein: CASSALGQGYGYTF. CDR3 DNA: TGTGCCAGCAGCGCCTTAGGACAGGGATATGGCTACACCTTC.

CDR3 in DNA: TGTGCCAGCAGTCCCGGGACTAGCGGGCTCGAGGAGCAGTACTTC. It translates to CASSPGTSGLEEQYF. The chain combines TRBV28 with TRBJ2-5; 12 bases are a match to TRBD2. The trim removed 5 bases at V and 11 bases at J, leaving 12 bases unmatched. The CDR3 has 15 residues. CDR1 and CDR2 from the germline V gene are MDHEN and SYDVKM.

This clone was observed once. The CDR3 spells CASSLRSGRGYEQFF. CDR3 bases: TGTGCCAGCAGCTTAAGGAGCGGGAGAGGGTATGAGCAGTTCTTC. The chain couples TRBV11-2 to TRBJ2-1; 8 nucleotides agree with TRBD2. V dropped 2 bases and J dropped 8; count of bases not matched to a gene: 8. CDR3 size: 15 residues. Germline V CDR1 and CDR2: SGHAT, FQNNGV.

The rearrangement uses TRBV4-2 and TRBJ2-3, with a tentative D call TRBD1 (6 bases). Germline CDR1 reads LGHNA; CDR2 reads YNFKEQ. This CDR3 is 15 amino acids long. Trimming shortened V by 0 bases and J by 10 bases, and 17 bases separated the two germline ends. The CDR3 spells CASSQDRTTGRAQYF. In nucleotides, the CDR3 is TGTGCCAGCAGCCAAGACCGGACCACAGGGCGAGCGCAGTATTTT.

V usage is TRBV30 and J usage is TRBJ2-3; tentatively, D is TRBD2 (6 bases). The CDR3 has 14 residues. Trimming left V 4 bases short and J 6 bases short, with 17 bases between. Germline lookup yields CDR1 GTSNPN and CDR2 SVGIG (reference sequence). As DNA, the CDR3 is TGTGCCTGGACCTCGGAGTGGGAGGCTGATACGCAGTATTTT. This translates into CAWTSEWEADTQYF.

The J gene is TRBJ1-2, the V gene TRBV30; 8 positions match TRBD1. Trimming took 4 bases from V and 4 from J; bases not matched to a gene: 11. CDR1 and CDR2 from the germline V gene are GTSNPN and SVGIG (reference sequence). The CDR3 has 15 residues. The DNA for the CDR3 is TGTGCCTGGACCCCGCCAGGGGGCGCCGGCTATGGCTACACCTTC. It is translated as CAWTPPGGAGYGYTF.

The CDR3 region is CSVLLAGASPYEQYF. CDR3 in DNA: TGCAGCGTACTACTAGCGGGAGCCTCCCCCTACGAGCAGTACTTC. The genes are TRBV29-1 and TRBJ2-7, with 11 bases that match TRBD2. This CDR3 has 15 residues. The germline V gene has CDR1 SQVTM and CDR2 ANQGSEA. Trimming removed 6 bases from V and 2 bases from J; junction bases left unmatched: 9.

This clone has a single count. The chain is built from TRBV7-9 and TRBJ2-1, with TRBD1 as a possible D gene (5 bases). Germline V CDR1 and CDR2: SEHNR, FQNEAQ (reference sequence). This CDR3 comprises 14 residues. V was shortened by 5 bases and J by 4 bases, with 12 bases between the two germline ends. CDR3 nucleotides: TGTGCCAGCAGCACATCAGACAGTTACAATGAGCAGTTCTTC. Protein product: CASSTSDSYNEQFF.

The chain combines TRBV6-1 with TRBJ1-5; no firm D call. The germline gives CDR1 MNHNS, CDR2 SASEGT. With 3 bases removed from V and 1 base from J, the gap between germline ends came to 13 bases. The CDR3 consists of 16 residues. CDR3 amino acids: CASSDLRTLSNQPQHF. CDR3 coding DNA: TGTGCCAGCAGTGATTTACGGACCCTAAGCAATCAGCCCCAGCATTTT.